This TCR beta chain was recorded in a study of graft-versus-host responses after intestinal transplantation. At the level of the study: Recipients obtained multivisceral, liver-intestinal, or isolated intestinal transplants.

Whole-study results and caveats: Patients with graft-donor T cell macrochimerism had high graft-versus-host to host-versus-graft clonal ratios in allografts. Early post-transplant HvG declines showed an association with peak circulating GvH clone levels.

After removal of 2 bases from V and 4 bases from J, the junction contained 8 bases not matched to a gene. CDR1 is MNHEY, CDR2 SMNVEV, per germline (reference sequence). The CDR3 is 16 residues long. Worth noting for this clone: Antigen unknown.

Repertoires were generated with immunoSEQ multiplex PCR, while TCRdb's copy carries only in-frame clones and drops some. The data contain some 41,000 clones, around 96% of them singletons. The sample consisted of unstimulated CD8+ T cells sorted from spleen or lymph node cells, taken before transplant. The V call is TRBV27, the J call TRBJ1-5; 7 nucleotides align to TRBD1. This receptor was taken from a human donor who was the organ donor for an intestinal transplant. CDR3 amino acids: CASSLLAGTANQPQHF. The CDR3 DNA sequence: TGTGCCAGCAGTTTACTCGCCGGGACAGCTAATCAGCCCCAGCATTTT.